What follows is one T cell receptor beta chain and its context. Its antigen has not been determined. These data belong to a study of cytomegalovirus exposure and HLA in healthy donors (dated by TCRdb to the late 2010s). For the wider study: In an earlier analysis of 587 of the donors, under 300 Gb of sequence data and approximately 100 million unique TCR beta sequences from approximately 180 million T cells were reported. An early release covering roughly 600 HLA-typed donors comprised approximately 290 gigabases of sequencing data and around 85 million unique TCR sequences. Among the roughly 400 genotyped donors, approximately 76% belonged to the genetic ancestry cluster associated with self-reported Caucasian donors. The study aimed to test whether signatures of past pathogen exposure could be identified by cataloging public T cell receptors. The study profiled the T cell repertoires of 550 to 700 subjects by immunosequencing and related them to cytomegalovirus serostatus. In addition to the first cohort of roughly 700 subjects, a separate validation cohort of 130 or so different subjects was used. The study combined high-throughput TCR immunosequencing, statistical association of individual TCRs with disease status, and machine learning to predict cytomegalovirus infection status. A later analysis re-examined previously published TCR beta repertoires from around 670 donors and added high-resolution HLA genotyping to investigate patterns of TCR occurrence. Rather than using new phenotypic data, the later analysis identified candidate immune exposures from TCR beta sequences and from how often those sequences occurred across donors. To decide whether each TCR beta V gene segment behaved as functional or pseudogenic, an earlier analysis of nearly 600 of the donors relied on high-throughput TCR beta sequencing. Donor age, sex, ethnicity and CMV serostatus were collected together with the repertoire data. A later genetic analysis took genome-wide SNP genotypes for about 55% of the roughly 670 donors and used that subset as a discovery cohort. Every repertoire in the discovery cohort had been generated on one and the same sequencing platform. HLA typing included class I and class II loci at four-digit resolution. Typing coverage differed by locus: A, B, C, DRB1 and DQB1 were typed in roughly 620-640 donors, DQA1 in 522, DPA1 in 606, and DPB1 in 472. About five DR-DQ haplotypes were treated as single units for association and clustering because of strong linkage in the cohort. Across under 500 genotyped donors of the cohort, an average of about 200,000 unique TCR beta nucleotide sequences per donor were sequenced, and 15% to 20% of those sequences were non-productive. General conclusions and limits of the study: A further reported finding was that TCR beta sequences accurately predicted the HLA-A and HLA-B alleles for most subjects in the first cohort. Correlated functional status among segregating V segments might reflect linkage disequilibrium, but an unknown experimental factor could not be ruled out. The authors suggested that the approach could potentially be generalized to other disease states and immunological phenotypes. In vitro tests confirmed that a few of the cytomegalovirus-associated TCR beta chains recognize cytomegalovirus antigens. In a later genetic analysis, fewer N-insertions in productive TCRs were reported among donors in an Asian-associated ancestry cluster than the 666-donor mean. Specific HLA alleles were associated with over 15,000 TCR beta sequences at a false discovery rate of 0.05 in a later analysis. According to a later analysis, parvovirus B19, influenza, CMV and Epstein-Barr virus appeared linked to several top co-occurrence clusters. The study listed around 160 TCR beta chains as associated with cytomegalovirus. A group of highly shared sequence variants was considered likely to be a technical artifact of the sequencing pipeline. Compared with equally common non-associated chains, HLA-associated TCR beta chains in a later analysis were more clonally expanded and had lower generation probabilities. The 87-base-pair reads could not distinguish some IMGT-functional V segments, including TRBV6-2 and TRBV6-3, so those segments were excluded. Most CMV-associated TCR beta chains appeared to be HLA-restricted in a later analysis, and the HLA associations seemed to be driven largely by CMV exposure. An earlier analysis of around 540 of the donors showed that most TCR beta V segments appeared in productive rearrangements either about 87% or about 30% of the time, which broadly matched IMGT annotations. Across donors, most TCR sequences were observed very rarely, whereas some public TCRs were present in many individuals. Strong co-occurrence of HLA alleles, especially DR and DQ, made assigning TCR associations to individual alleles difficult. Because counts were too low, seventeen rarely observed V segments, including chromosome 9 orphons, were excluded from the earlier analysis of fewer than 650 of the donors. Presence/absence analyses assumed roughly uniform sequencing depth across donors, an assumption that may not hold. In both the original and validation cohorts, the classifier was reported to diagnose cytomegalovirus status with high specificity and sensitivity. The only immune exposure information available for the cohort was CMV serostatus. In a later genetic analysis, a missense DCLRE1C variant was associated with V-gene and J-gene trimming of TCR beta chains, and the association was replicated in an independent cohort. A later analysis found that TCR association rates varied across HLA loci, with DRB1 alleles showing the most associated TCRs and HLA-C alleles the fewest. HLA typing was unavailable for some donors at each locus, so association tests used only the typed subset. In this cohort, only TCR beta chains were sequenced, and detectable features were limited by the absence of alpha or paired-chain data.

At the junction V is shortened by 0 bases and J by 1 base, with 3 bases in between. From a lookup of the germline V gene (reference sequence), CDR1 and CDR2 are SGHNT and YYREEE. Inclusive of the bounding cysteine and phenylalanine, the CDR3 is 13 residues long. The read is trimmed to its CDR3 DNA, 39 bases read in frame from base 1. The library came from the immunoSEQ multiplex PCR assay. For the multiplex PCR, a mixture combining 60 forward primers for TCR Vbeta segments and 13 reverse primers for TCR Jbeta segments was used. The CDR3 region of rearranged TCR beta genes was amplified from genomic DNA by a multiplex PCR assay. Amplified TCR beta libraries were sequenced as 87-base-pair reads on the Illumina HiSeq System. Under the source paper's analysis protocol: A later analysis counted approximately 74 million unique TCR beta chains across the 670 or so repertoires, and around 9.9 million of these chains were shared by at least two donors. Raw reads were error-corrected and collapsed into unique sequences with a nearest-neighbor algorithm that merged closely related sequences to remove PCR and sequencing errors. To assign V, D and J gene segments, CDR3 sequences were aligned to IMGT reference sequences. Each retained sequence needed at least a six-nucleotide match to both a V gene segment and a J gene segment. Rearrangements were called productive when the CDR3 lacked stop codons and stayed in frame with V and J; all others were non-productive. Following IMGT convention, CDR3 was defined as the stretch from the second conserved V-encoded cysteine up to the conserved J-encoded phenylalanine. The earlier analysis of about 590 of the donors excluded sequences that lacked an unambiguous match to a single V gene segment. In an earlier analysis of 587 of the donors, V segments were called functional above 56.7% productive rearrangements and were called segregating when the between-donor standard deviation exceeded 5%. A statistical classification framework was built for diagnosing cytomegalovirus status from the catalog of TCR beta chain sequences. V and J gene assignment, in a later analysis, came from comparing TCR nucleotide sequences with IMGT/GENE-DB human TR gene sequences. Using the TCRdist pipeline, a later analysis assigned CDR3 sequences along with most-parsimonious VDJ recombination scenarios. In a later analysis, each TCR beta chain was defined by its CDR3 amino acid sequence together with its V-gene family, and reads lacking a unique V-gene family were excluded. A later analysis removed roughly 590 highly shared, low-generation-probability nucleotide sequences to deal with suspected cross-contamination and a sequencing artifact. In a later analysis, a clonal expansion index was calculated for each public chain from normalized within-repertoire ranks of inferred template counts. In a later analysis, generation probabilities were computed with a VDJ recombination model fitted to out-of-frame rearrangements, and the resulting probabilities were checked against IGoR. A later analysis scored TCR-TCR, TCR-HLA and TCR-CMV co-occurrence with hypergeometric tests, applying a repertoire-size bias correction to TCR pairs. False discovery rates were estimated in a later analysis by permuting HLA or CMV assignments 20 times. In a later analysis, co-occurring TCRs were grouped with DBSCAN, and TCRdist sequence similarity was added when clustering was performed within HLA-allele-positive subsets. Repertoires with fewer than 30,000 or more than 120,000 public chains, plus five repertoires with anomalous nucleotide sharing, were excluded from co-occurrence clustering. TCRdb limited this immuneACCESS table to in-frame rearrangements with V and J called. A share of clones is missing; checked studies link under half to unresolved V genes, and the rest is unexplained. V and J calls and clone size are those listed in that table; D and trimming were worked out from the DNA. The sample table includes about 130,000 clones. The ten most abundant clones make up approximately 1.9% of the sample.

The cohort consisted of fewer than 700 healthy bone marrow donors. At the time of sampling, all cohort members were nominally healthy, though unrecorded immune exposures were likely present. The donor was CMV seronegative and was included in the group of a few hundred seronegative cohort members. A peripheral blood sample was collected from each donor, and TCR beta sequencing was performed on peripheral blood mononuclear cells. The Qiagen DNeasy Blood Extraction Kit was used to extract genomic DNA from the blood cell samples. This sequence was found in a woman in her fifties or sixties in good health and CMV-seronegative. Sequenced: PBMCs. The receptor chain draws on TRBV5-4 and TRBJ2-3; confidence is insufficient to name the D gene. The DNA reads as follows: TGTGCCAGCAGCTTGGCGGGCACAGATACGCAGTATTTT. Translation gives CASSLAGTDTQYF.